Presented here are 5 T cell receptor beta chains from one specimen sequenced in a study of CD4 T cells in relation to SARS-CoV-2 and coronaviruses. Before the COVID-19 pandemic, during about 2011-2019, CD4+ T cells were taken from unexposed donors. Some clones are missing from TCRdb's copy, which holds only in-frame ones; the method was immunoSEQ multiplex PCR. Among roughly 71,000 clones listed, 75% to 90% were seen once. The sequencing sample was made of memory CD4+ T cells from PBMCs. All receptors come from a human donor in good health.

The V call is TRBV3-1 (or the pseudogene TRBV3-2), the J call TRBJ2-2; a weak D match, TRBD2 (5 bases). The CDR3 is 15 amino acids. CDR1 LGHDT and CDR2 YNNKEL come from the germline V gene (reference sequence). The V end was cut by 5 bases, the J end by 0 bases, with 10 bases between. CDR3 in amino acids: CASSASRANTGELFF. The CDR3 DNA reads as TGTGCCAGCAGCGCGTCGAGGGCGAACACCGGGGAGCTGTTTTTT.

V usage is TRBV7-2 and J usage is TRBJ2-3; a weak D match, TRBD1 (7 bases). V was clipped by 5 bases and J by 6 bases, with 18 bases between them. CDR3 length: 15 residues. The germline gives CDR1 SGHTA, CDR2 FQGNSA. CDR3 DNA sequence: TGTGCCAGCAGCCAGGGGGGCCCCAGGAGGGATACGCAGTATTTT. Its protein is CASSQGGPRRDTQYF.

The chain recombines TRBV9 with TRBJ2-5; a weak D match, TRBD1 (6 bases). Germline CDR1 and CDR2: SGDLS and YYNGEE. The CDR3 covers 14 residues. Trimming shortened V by 4 bases and J by 1 base, and 11 bases separated the two germline ends. The CDR3 region is CASSRTGTQETQYF. In nucleotides, the CDR3 is TGTGCCAGCAGCCGTACAGGGACCCAAGAGACCCAGTACTTC. Full variable domain (remainder filled in from reference TRBV9 and TRBJ2-5): DSGVTQTPKHLITATGQRVTLRCSPRSGDLSVYWYQQSLDQGLQFLIQYYNGEERAKGNILERFSAQQFPDLHSELNLSSLELGDSALYFCASSRTGTQETQYFGPGTRLLVL.

The chain is built from TRBV29-1 and TRBJ2-2, with TRBD1 matching 7 bases. The CDR3 consists of 11 residues. The V gene end was trimmed by 3 bases and the J gene end by 13 bases; junction bases not matched to a gene: 5. Germline CDR1 SQVTM, CDR2 ANQGSEA. The CDR3 is CSVEARQGLFF. The DNA for the CDR3 is TGCAGCGTTGAGGCCCGACAGGGGCTGTTTTTT.

This chain connects TRBV2 to TRBJ1-6; D remains ambiguous. The ends were cut back, 7 bases at V and 0 bases at J, with 13 bases in the middle. From germline, CDR1 is SNHLY and CDR2 FYNNEI. The CDR3 sequence is 16 residues long. The CDR3 sequence is CASTLTESSYNSPLHF. CDR3 nucleotide sequence: TGTGCCAGCACTTTGACCGAGAGCTCCTATAATTCACCCCTCCACTTT.